This TCR beta chain comes out of a study of T cells in narcolepsy. Sequencing used immunoSEQ multiplex PCR; TCRdb keeps in-frame clones, though not all of them. The sample consists of around 31,000 clones, roughly 78% of them appearing once. The germline gives CDR1 SQVTM, CDR2 ANQGSEA. This CDR3 contains 14 residues. V gave up 3 bases and J gave up 3 bases, with 14 bases separating them. This chain joins TRBV29-1 and TRBJ1-2; maybe TRBD1 (5 bases). Sequenced sample: CD45RA- memory CD4+ T cells from PBMCs. This clonotype was obtained from a human donor with narcolepsy. CDR3 amino acids: CSVDITGNDYGYTF. CDR3 bases: TGCAGCGTTGATATAACAGGAAATGACTATGGCTACACCTTC.